Each of the 17 T cell receptor beta chains below was sequenced from the same sample in a study of PD-1 blockade in classical Hodgkin lymphoma. Assay used: immunoSEQ multiplex PCR; TCRdb lists only in-frame clones, some missing. The top ten clones hold about two fifths of a sample with about 15,000 clones, around four fifths of them seen once. Every patient experienced relapse after autologous stem cell transplantation, and brentuximab vedotin exposure varied. The sample in question was peripheral blood mononuclear cells (PBMCs), obtained before the second cycle of nivolumab. These receptors were taken from a human donor with classical Hodgkin lymphoma.

This chain uses TRBV30 with TRBJ2-7; D is uncertain. V was clipped by 2 bases and J by 2 bases, with 13 bases between them. From germline, CDR1 is GTSNPN and CDR2 SVGIG (reference sequence). The CDR3 is 14 residues long. CDR3 residues: CAWSISIPPYEQYF. DNA for the CDR3: TGTGCCTGGAGTATCAGCATTCCCCCCTACGAGCAGTACTTC.

The gene calls are TRBV5-5 and TRBJ2-1; TRBD2 matches 10 bases. Germline V gene data show CDR1 as SGHKS and CDR2 as YYEKEE (reference sequence). V gave up 2 bases and J gave up 12 bases; unmatched junction bases: 8. The CDR3 spans 14 residues. The CDR3 loop reads CASSFISSGSLQFF. In DNA, the CDR3 is TGTGCCAGCAGCTTCATTTCTAGCGGGAGTCTGCAGTTCTTC.

The chain recombines TRBV11-2 with TRBJ2-7, with D unclear. The CDR3 totals 12 residues. The germline V gene encodes CDR1 SGHAT and CDR2 FQNNGV. Trimming pared 1 base from V and 2 bases from J, leaving 3 bases between. Here the CDR3 reads CASSLVPYEQYF. For the CDR3, the DNA is TGTGCCAGCAGCTTAGTCCCCTACGAGCAGTACTTC.

V is TRBV6-5 and J is TRBJ2-2, with D unclear. Germline V gene data show CDR1 as MNHEY and CDR2 as SVGAGI. This CDR3 comprises 15 residues. V was trimmed by 2 bases and J by 6 bases, leaving 13 bases between them. The chain's CDR3 is CASSYEVRWSGELFF. The CDR3 DNA is TGTGCCAGCAGTTACGAGGTGCGGTGGTCCGGGGAGCTGTTTTTT.

This chain uses TRBV10-3 with TRBJ2-1; 10 bases match TRBD2. V lost 5 bases to trimming and J lost 2 bases; unmatched junction nucleotides: 6. The length of the CDR3 is 16 residues. CDR1 and CDR2 from the germline V gene are ENHRY and SYGVKD. The CDR3 loop is CAISSPTSGPYNEQFF. The CDR3 region has the DNA TGTGCCATCAGTTCCCCGACTAGCGGGCCCTACAATGAGCAGTTCTTC.

J is TRBJ2-7 and V is TRBV7-2, with D perhaps TRBD2 (6 bases). Germline CDR1 is SGHTA and CDR2 is FQGNSA. Between the trimmed V and J ends, which lost 11 bases and 2 bases, there was a span of 13 bases. The CDR3 is made up of 12 amino acids. Here the CDR3 reads CASRDLTYEQYF. CDR3 bases: TGTGCCTCCCGGGACTTAACCTACGAGCAGTACTTC.

V and J are TRBV29-1 and TRBJ1-5; D gene uncertain. The CDR3 is 14 amino acids. The germline V gene encodes CDR1 SQVTM and CDR2 ANQGSEA. Trimming took 5 bases from V and 7 from J, leaving 18 bases between them. The CDR3 reads CSVSFSGGRQPQHF. The CDR3 DNA is TGCAGCGTTTCCTTTTCCGGTGGGAGACAGCCCCAGCATTTT. Combining the CDR3 with reference TRBV29-1 and TRBJ1-5 gives the whole variable domain SAVISQKPSRDICQRGTSLTIQCQVDSQVTMMFWYRQQPGQSLTLIATANQGSEATYESGFVIDKFPISRPNLTFSTLTVSNMSPEDSSIYLCSVSFSGGRQPQHFGDGTRLSIL.

This chain joins TRBV7-2 and TRBJ2-7, with D maybe TRBD1 (6 bases). This CDR3 region has 16 residues. Germline lookup yields CDR1 SGHTA and CDR2 FQGNSA. Trimming stripped 1 base from V and 0 bases from J, with 13 bases between. The chain's CDR3 is CASSLGTVRSSYEQYF. Written as DNA, the CDR3 is TGTGCCAGCAGCTTAGGGACAGTTAGGAGCTCCTACGAGCAGTACTTC.

The V call is TRBV19, the J call TRBJ2-7; 7 bases are shared with TRBD2. V shed 7 bases and J 5 bases; nucleotides not matched to a gene: 11. This CDR3 comprises 14 residues. The V gene's germline CDR1 is LNHDA and CDR2 SQIVND (reference sequence). Here the CDR3 reads CASKSGDQVHEQYF. The CDR3 nucleotides read TGTGCCAGTAAGAGCGGGGACCAAGTCCACGAGCAGTACTTC.

V and J are TRBV9 and TRBJ2-1; D remains ambiguous. The V gene lost 3 bases and the J gene lost 4 bases, with 5 bases spanning the gap. CDR3 size: 12 residues. CDR1 is SGDLS, CDR2 YYNGEE, per germline. CDR3 loop: CASSAQYNEQFF. The CDR3 bases are TGTGCCAGCAGCGCCCAGTACAATGAGCAGTTCTTC.

Within the sample, this clone is medium-sized (0.01 to 0.1%). V is TRBV6-4 and J is TRBJ2-3, with D perhaps given as TRBD1 or TRBD2 (6 bases each). There are 16 residues in the CDR3. V shed 0 bases and J shed 4 bases, with 14 bases lying between them. Germline V CDR1 and CDR2: MRHNA, SNTAGT. The CDR3 DNA reads TGTGCCAGCAGTGACTCGAGTGGGGGGCCGGCAGATACGCAGTATTTT. It codes for CASSDSSGGPADTQYF.

V and J are TRBV7-3 and TRBJ2-3; 8 nucleotides line up with TRBD2. The J segment lost 5 bases and the V segment lost 5 bases, leaving 15 bases of the junction unmatched. CDR1 is SGHTA and CDR2 is FQGTGA in the germline V gene. The CDR3 covers 17 residues. CDR3 amino acids: CASSQFGTRGGEDTQYF. The CDR3 nucleotides are TGTGCCAGCAGCCAATTCGGGACTAGGGGAGGGGAAGATACGCAGTATTTT.

This clone was observed a single time. The V gene is TRBV28, the J gene TRBJ2-1, with D perhaps being TRBD1 or TRBD2 (5 bases each). V dropped 6 bases and J dropped 0 bases, with 15 bases sitting between them. Per the germline V gene, CDR1 is MDHEN and CDR2 is SYDVKM. There are 16 residues in the CDR3. The DNA for the CDR3 is TGTGCCAGCAGAATTGGGGGTCTGAGCTCCTACAATGAGCAGTTCTTC. The encoded protein is CASRIGGLSSYNEQFF.

The chain combines TRBV5-6 with TRBJ2-7; D gene ambiguous. CDR3 size: 12 residues. The germline V and J ends were trimmed by 4 bases and 2 bases, with 7 bases remaining between them. Germline V gene sequence: CDR1 SGHDT, CDR2 YYEEEE. The DNA of the CDR3 is TGTGCCAGCAGCACCCGGACCTACGAGCAGTACTTC. This encodes CASSTRTYEQYF.

The chain recombines TRBV6-5 with TRBJ1-1; perhaps TRBD1 as D (5 bases). The CDR3 length is 13 residues. V dropped 6 bases and J dropped 4 bases, with 12 bases sitting between them. CDR1 MNHEY and CDR2 SVGAGI come from the germline V gene. The CDR3 protein is CASRIRGTTEAFF. The DNA of the CDR3 is TGTGCCAGCAGAATTAGAGGGACCACTGAAGCTTTCTTT.

The chain recombines TRBV18 with TRBJ2-7; TRBD2 might be the D (6 bases). CDR1 is KGHSH, CDR2 LQKENI, per germline. The CDR3 is 17 amino acids. Between the trimmed V and J ends, which lost 1 base and 4 bases, there was a span of 20 bases. The DNA for the CDR3 is TGTGCCAGCTCACCACAGTCTAGCGTAACACGTATTTACGAGCAGTACTTC. Amino acids: CASSPQSSVTRIYEQYF.

The chain uses TRBV11-2 and TRBJ2-1; the D is unclear. CDR3 length: 13 residues. With 1 base removed from V and 9 bases from J, the gap between germline ends came to 10 bases. Germline CDR1 is SGHAT and CDR2 is FQNNGV. CDR3 sequence (DNA): TGTGCCAGCAGCTTAGTGACGGGCGGTGAGCAGTTCTTC. Translating gives CASSLVTGGEQFF.